This section outlines one T cell receptor (beta chain) sequence together with its context. What it recognizes is unknown. This entry is derived from a study of cytomegalovirus exposure and HLA in healthy donors. Healthy donors of bone marrow made up the group. CDR3 length: 16 amino acids. Germline V gives CDR1 SGHTA, CDR2 FQGNSA. Trimming took 4 bases from V and 9 from J, leaving 24 bases between them. In the PCR, 60 Vbeta and 13 Jbeta primers were used. TCRdb's table, derived via immunoSEQ multiplex PCR, lists solely in-frame clones and lacks some. Among 100,000 to 150,000 clones listed, around 76% were seen once. General study points: After further analysis at a later stage, under 20,000 TCR beta sequences were associated with HLA alleles at 0.05 false discovery rate.

The chain links TRBV7-2 to TRBJ2-5; tentative D call: TRBD2 (8 bases). This clonotype was sampled from a woman between 55 and 75 years old in good health and CMV-seropositive. The sample consisted of PBMCs. The DNA of the CDR3 is TGTGCCAGCAGCTCAACCCCGGGGGGGGCAGGGGGGGCCCAGTACTTC. It encodes CASSSTPGGAGGAQYF.